The 14 T cell receptor beta chains listed next were all sequenced from one sample in a study of cytomegalovirus exposure and HLA in healthy donors. Assay: immunoSEQ multiplex PCR; the TCRdb copy retains only in-frame clones and omits some. The table lists some 270,000 clones, roughly 85% of them singletons. Sequencing used PBMCs. These receptors all stem from a woman in her late teens or twenties in good health and CMV-seronegative.

This clone has a handful of counts. The chain couples TRBV5-1 to TRBJ2-5; 8 bases agree with TRBD1. The CDR3 covers 15 residues. The J segment lost 2 bases and the V segment lost 1 base, leaving 4 bases of the junction unmatched. Germline-derived CDR1 and CDR2 are SGHRS and YFSETQ. The CDR3 region is CASSLRGQDQETQYF. For the CDR3, the DNA is TGCGCCAGCAGCTTGCGGGGACAGGATCAAGAGACCCAGTACTTC.

The chain couples TRBV18 to TRBJ2-5; tentative D call: TRBD2 (5 bases). In germline, CDR1 is KGHSH, CDR2 LQKENI. Trimming stripped 0 bases from V and 0 bases from J, with 8 bases between. This CDR3 has 15 amino acids. CDR3 amino acids: CASSPPAGNQETQYF. The CDR3 DNA reads TGTGCCAGCTCACCACCCGCCGGGAACCAAGAGACCCAGTACTTC. The full variable domain, with the rest looked up from reference TRBV18 and TRBJ2-5, is NAGVMQNPRHLVRRRGQEARLRCSPMKGHSHVYWYRQLPEEGLKFMVYLQKENIIDESGMPKERFSAEFPKEGPSILRIQQVVRGDSAAYFCASSPPAGNQETQYFGPGTRLLVL.

The chain has TRBV28 and TRBJ1-5, with 10 nucleotides matching TRBD1. V was clipped by 4 bases and J by 4 bases; unmatched bases: 4. Looked up from germline, CDR1 is MDHEN and CDR2 is SYDVKM. The CDR3 extends over 15 amino acids. The CDR3 DNA reads as TGTGCCAGCAGTTGGGGGACAGGGGAAAATCAGCCCCAGCATTTT. The encoded protein is CASSWGTGENQPQHF.

This clone has more than one count but fewer than ten. This chain connects TRBV6-5 to TRBJ1-3; 9 positions match TRBD1. Germline V gene data show CDR1 as MNHEY and CDR2 as SVGAGI. With V trimmed by 6 bases and J by 8 bases, 5 bases remained unmatched. The CDR3 totals 13 residues. The CDR3 sequence: CASSRGQGDTIYF. For the CDR3, the DNA is TGTGCCAGCAGCCGGGGACAGGGAGACACCATATATTTT.

The chain has TRBV11-3 and TRBJ2-1, with D tentatively TRBD2 (5 bases). The CDR3 has 14 amino acids. Germline CDR1 and CDR2: SGHNT and YENEEA. The V end lost 2 bases, the J end lost 3 bases, and 8 bases lay between the germline ends. CDR3 in amino acids: CASSLSGIYNEQFF. The CDR3 bases are TGTGCCAGCAGCTTAAGCGGAATCTACAATGAGCAGTTCTTC.

CDR3 amino acids: CASSFKRLRDRGHNEQFF. CDR3 DNA: TGTGCCAGCAGCTTCAAAAGGCTCCGGGACAGGGGCCACAATGAGCAGTTCTTC. The chain has TRBV11-3 and TRBJ2-1, with 10 bases matching TRBD1. Losses at the gene ends were 3 bases for V and 5 bases for J; bases not matched to a gene: 13. Germline values: CDR1 SGHNT, CDR2 YENEEA. This CDR3 spans 18 amino acids.

The chain recombines TRBV10-3 with TRBJ2-7; a weak D match, TRBD1 (5 bases). V lost 10 bases and J 6 bases, leaving 25 bases between the germline ends. Germline loops: CDR1 ENHRY, CDR2 SYGVKD. The CDR3 extends over 15 amino acids. CDR3 residues: CATPGRVILRVEQYF. The CDR3 bases are TGTGCCACACCCGGCAGGGTTATATTACGGGTCGAGCAGTACTTC.

This rearrangement joins TRBV7-9 to TRBJ2-2; 8 bases match TRBD2. CDR1 is SEHNR and CDR2 is FQNEAQ in the germline V gene (reference sequence). The CDR3 length is 18 residues. V shed 6 bases and J 2 bases; nucleotides not matched to a gene: 14. The CDR3 spells CASSQPGLGFVNTGELFF. For the CDR3, the DNA is TGTGCCAGCAGTCAACCGGGACTAGGGTTTGTTAACACCGGGGAGCTGTTTTTT.

The chain carries TRBV30 and TRBJ2-7, with 9 bases identical to TRBD1. V shed 4 bases and J 0 bases; nucleotides not matched to a gene: 4. The CDR3 is 14 amino acids. Looked up from germline, CDR1 is GTSNPN and CDR2 is SVGIG (reference sequence). CDR3 amino acids: CAWIGTGSSYEQYF. For the CDR3, the DNA is TGTGCCTGGATTGGGACAGGGAGCTCCTACGAGCAGTACTTC.

The chain links TRBV7-2 to TRBJ2-5, with TRBD1 matching 8 bases. Germline CDR1 is SGHTA and CDR2 is FQGNSA. The CDR3 runs 16 residues. Trimming removed 0 bases from V and 7 bases from J; junction bases left unmatched: 10. As DNA, the CDR3 is TGTGCCAGCAGCTTAGCAGCAGGGGGCTATGGGGGGACCCAGTACTTC. Encoded protein: CASSLAAGGYGGTQYF.

For this clone: This specimen includes other DNA sequences encoding the same CDR3. V gene TRBV30 combines with J gene TRBJ1-1; TRBD1 aligns across 8 bases. V dropped 3 bases and J dropped 0; count of bases not matched to a gene: 9. The CDR3 contains 16 residues. The germline V gene encodes CDR1 GTSNPN and CDR2 SVGIG (reference sequence). CDR3 bases: TGTGCCTGGAGGTCCGGGACAGGACTCATGAACACTGAAGCTTTCTTT. The encoded protein is CAWRSGTGLMNTEAFF.

The rearrangement uses TRBV28 and TRBJ1-2; 9 nucleotides match TRBD1. The CDR3 is 15 residues long. The germline CDR1 and CDR2 sequences are MDHEN and SYDVKM. The V gene end was trimmed by 3 bases and the J gene end by 3 bases; junction bases not matched to a gene: 5. In nucleotides, the CDR3 is TGTGCCAGCAGTTTCCGGGACAGGGACTACTATGGCTACACCTTC. It specifies CASSFRDRDYYGYTF.

This chain connects TRBV6-5 to TRBJ2-1, with 8 bases lining up with TRBD1. Germline V lookup: CDR1 MNHEY, CDR2 SVGAGI. CDR3 length: 15 amino acids. After removal of 0 bases from V and 4 bases from J, the junction contained 2 bases not matched to a gene. The CDR3 coding sequence is TGTGCCAGCAGTTACTCGACAGGGGTGTACAATGAGCAGTTCTTC. Translated: CASSYSTGVYNEQFF.

The gene calls are TRBV5-1 and TRBJ1-6; 7 bases are shared with TRBD1. This CDR3 spans 15 amino acids. V gave up 2 bases and J gave up 8 bases; unmatched junction bases: 7. CDR1 is SGHRS, CDR2 YFSETQ, per germline. The CDR3 reads CASSLLGQRDSPLHF. CDR3 in DNA: TGCGCCAGCAGCTTACTGGGACAGAGGGATTCACCCCTCCACTTT.